This entry describes one TCR beta chain. Then a second PCR, running roughly 6 to 12 cycles, was carried out with a sample-barcoded 5' primer and a J-beta primer mix. TCRdb independently ran MiXCR on the 5' RACE reads; one entry per CDR3 protein. In the table there are over 600,000 distinct CDR3 sequences, roughly 50% of which are singletons. This specimen belongs to a study of blood T cells in healthy people across ages. The TCR sequence derives from a man aged 35-49 years in good health. The specimen was blood.

CDR3 nucleotides: TGTGCCATCAGTGAGTCGAACACGGGAGACGAGACCCAGTACTTC. It encodes CAISESNTGDETQYF. This chain uses TRBV10-3 with TRBJ2-5; perhaps TRBD2 as D (6 bases). Trimming removed 0 bases at V and 5 bases at J, with 13 bases between. The CDR3 has 15 amino acids. Germline lookup yields CDR1 ENHRY and CDR2 SYGVKD.